This section outlines one T cell receptor beta chain sequence together with its context. The treatment here: preoperative locoregional IRX-2 cytokine immunotherapy. Preoperative locoregional IRX-2 cytokine immunotherapy was tested in the phase Ib source study. The sample originates from a study of preoperative IRX-2 immunotherapy in early breast cancer. Germline V CDR1 and CDR2: SGDLS, YYNGEE. The CDR3 is made up of 14 amino acids. V gave up 8 bases and J gave up 7 bases; unmatched junction bases: 6. Here immunoSEQ multiplex PCR was the method, and the copy in TCRdb shows in-frame clones only, minus some. The sample yields about 89,000 clones, roughly 89% seen once.

This TCR derives from a human donor with breast cancer. The material sequenced was tumor tissue, taken after IRX-2 immunotherapy. This chain links TRBV9 with TRBJ2-3; 14 bases fit TRBD2. CDR3 bases: TGTGCCAGTCGGACTAGCGGGGGGAGGAATACGCAGTATTTT. Translated, it gives CASRTSGGRNTQYF.